The entry below gives a single T cell receptor (beta chain) sequence along with its context. In the source study's methods: Counts of nucleated cells, estimated from reference gene primer amplification, were obtained. The protocol was immunoSEQ multiplex PCR, while the TCRdb copy is restricted to in-frame clones and leaves out a portion. V and J calls and clone size are those listed in that table; D and trimming were worked out from the DNA. The table includes about 120,000 clones, 85% to 90% detected once. This entry belongs to a study of blood T cell repertoires in COVID-19. Study summary: COVID-19 samples, acute and convalescent, were from the United States, Italy and Spain. T cells, B-cell-depleted T cells, or PBMCs provided the cDNA or gDNA that served as material.

The V gene's germline CDR1 is SGHTA and CDR2 FQGNSA. Deletions cut 5 bases from V and 4 bases from J, with 14 bases between. The CDR3 consists of 14 residues. The chain joins TRBV7-2 to TRBJ1-2; no firm D call. This clonotype was sampled from a human donor with acute or convalescent COVID-19. The donor label of this sample is uncertain. The sequencing sample was made of peripheral blood. The CDR3 here is CASSDGGETYGYTF. DNA for the CDR3: TGTGCCAGCAGCGATGGCGGGGAGACCTATGGCTACACCTTC.